This T cell receptor beta chain was recorded in a study of control samples from healthy donors and cancer patients (dated by TCRdb to the early 2020s). A word on this clone: There is no known antigen for this receptor. One base away there is no much larger clone; base qualities are not given.

Receptor amplification or capture employed the immunoSEQ multiplex PCR assay. TCRdb stores this immuneACCESS table with in-frame sequences only. Part of the clones is absent; in the studies checked, under half of the shortfall reflects unresolved V genes, and no reason is known for the rest. This sample gives 150,000 to 200,000 clones in total; around 96% of them show up just once. The ten largest clonotypes hold approximately 1% of the sample. CDR1 MNHEY and CDR2 SVGEGT were looked up in the germline V gene. Trimming takes 2 bases off V and 3 bases off J; junction bases not matched to a gene: 12. The CDR3, from cysteine to phenylalanine, totals 18 residues. The DNA shown is the 54-base CDR3, in frame from base 1.

Rearrangement joined TRBV6-2 or TRBV6-3 to TRBJ2-1; 8 junctional bases match TRBD1. The sequence derives from a woman younger than 45 in good health. Sample: blood. The DNA reads as follows: TGTGCCAGCAGTTACCTTACAGGGGGACAGAGAATCTACAATGAGCAGTTCTTC. It specifies CASSYLTGGQRIYNEQFF.